The 8 T cell receptor beta chains below all came from one sample that was sequenced in a study of PD-L1 blockade in urothelial cancer. Clones were sequenced by immunoSEQ multiplex PCR, and TCRdb holds only the in-frame ones, with some missing. The sample contains around 30,000 clones, 75% to 85% of which appear only once. This specimen consisted of PBMCs, obtained around atezolizumab (anti-PD-L1) treatment. Receptor source: a man between 60 and 75 years old with urothelial cancer.

V usage is TRBV19 and J usage is TRBJ1-1; D remains ambiguous. The ends were cut back, 3 bases at V and 3 bases at J, with 5 bases in the middle. The CDR3 is 12 amino acids. CDR1 is LNHDA, CDR2 SQIVND, per germline (reference sequence). The CDR3 sequence is CASSIPYTEAFF. DNA of the CDR3: TGTGCCAGTAGTATCCCGTACACTGAAGCTTTCTTT.

The CDR3 loop is CASSPKGLAGTNTGELFF. DNA of the CDR3: TGTGCCAGCTCACCAAAGGGACTAGCGGGAACGAACACCGGGGAGCTGTTTTTT. The rearrangement links TRBV18 to TRBJ2-2; 13 bases match TRBD2. The V and J ends lost 2 bases and 0 bases, in that order; junction bases with no gene match: 3. Germline V CDR1 and CDR2: KGHSH, LQKENI. The CDR3 is 18 amino acids.

V is TRBV30 and J is TRBJ1-2; a possible D gene is TRBD1 (5 bases). The CDR3 runs 12 residues. Trimming took 5 bases from V and 4 from J, leaving 11 bases between them. From germline, CDR1 is GTSNPN and CDR2 SVGIG (reference sequence). The CDR3 loop reads CAWDGGAYGYTF. The CDR3 DNA is TGTGCCTGGGACGGGGGTGCCTATGGCTACACCTTC.

CDR3 nucleotide sequence: TGTGCCAGCAGTGAAACCCAGTCCCTTTCCTACGAGCAGTACTTC. Its translation is CASSETQSLSYEQYF. This chain connects TRBV2 to TRBJ2-7; D gene unclear. This CDR3 contains 15 residues. Germline assignment: CDR1 SNHLY and CDR2 FYNNEI. Trimming removed 2 bases from V and 1 base from J, with 12 bases in between. Drawing the rest from reference TRBV2 and TRBJ2-7, the complete variable domain is EPEVTQTPSHQVTQMGQEVILRCVPISNHLYFYWYRQILGQKVEFLVSFYNNEISEKSEIFDDQFSVERPDGSNFTLKIRSTKLEDSAMYFCASSETQSLSYEQYFGPGTRLTVT.

J is TRBJ1-1 and V is TRBV7-6; 8 nucleotides line up with TRBD1. The V segment lost 5 bases and the J segment 5 bases; nucleotides outside the gene matches: 7. Germline CDR1 reads SGHVS; CDR2 reads FNYEAQ. The CDR3 is 14 amino acids. The CDR3 DNA is TGTGCCAGCAGCCAATTACGGACAGGGACTGAAGCTTTCTTT. This codes for CASSQLRTGTEAFF.

The rearrangement links TRBV9 to TRBJ2-4, with 7 bases aligning to TRBD1. This CDR3 is 14 amino acids long. The germline V gene has CDR1 SGDLS and CDR2 YYNGEE. Trimming cost V 4 bases and J 10 bases; bases outside gene matches: 11. CDR3 protein: CASSPTQGMGIQYF. DNA for the CDR3: TGTGCCAGCAGCCCGACACAGGGGATGGGGATTCAGTACTTC.

The chain combines TRBV6-5 with TRBJ2-7; no clear D gene. The germline V and J ends were trimmed by 5 bases and 0 bases, with 11 bases remaining between them. The CDR3 extends over 14 amino acids. The V gene's germline CDR1 is MNHEY and CDR2 SVGAGI. Written as DNA, the CDR3 is TGTGCCAGCAGTGGCAGGTTTTCCTCCTACGAGCAGTACTTC. Translated: CASSGRFSSYEQYF.

This clone was found once. The chain employs TRBV11-2 and TRBJ2-7; D gene unclear. The V end was cut by 4 bases, the J end by 2 bases, with 3 bases between. Germline-derived CDR1 and CDR2 are SGHAT and FQNNGV. The CDR3 length is 11 residues. DNA for the CDR3: TGTGCCAGCAGCTCCGCCTACGAGCAGTACTTC. This translates into CASSSAYEQYF.